A single sample gave rise to the 7 T cell receptor beta chains below, sequenced in a study of OX40 agonist ivuxolimab in advanced cancers. Data came from immunoSEQ multiplex PCR; TCRdb stores just in-frame clones and leaves some out. Of roughly 32,000 clones listed, about 92% are singletons. Source: CD4+ or CD8+ T cells sorted from blood, taken in a trial of the OX40 agonist ivuxolimab. All receptors derive from an adult with an advanced solid tumor such as melanoma, head and neck, liver or kidney cancer.

J is TRBJ2-7 and V is TRBV7-9, with 7 bases fitting TRBD1. CDR3 length: 14 residues. The germline V gene encodes CDR1 SEHNR and CDR2 FQNEAQ (reference sequence). V trimming: 3 bases; J trimming: 2 bases; junction bases outside the gene matches: 4. The CDR3 coding sequence is TGTGCCAGCAGCTTTCGGACAGGCGCCTACGAGCAGTACTTC. It yields the protein CASSFRTGAYEQYF. Based on the CDR3 plus reference TRBV7-9 and TRBJ2-7, the full variable domain is DTGVSQNPRHKITKRGQNVTFRCDPISEHNRLYWYRQTLGQGPEFLTYFQNEAQLEKSRLLSDRFSAERPKGSFSTLEIQRTEQGDSAMYLCASSFRTGAYEQYFGPGTRLTVT.

The rearrangement joins TRBV27 to TRBJ2-7; 10 bases are shared with TRBD1. The CDR3 is 13 residues long. With 3 bases clipped from V and 6 bases from J, the junction kept 2 bases outside the gene matches. Germline CDR1 MNHEY, CDR2 SMNVEV (reference sequence). This CDR3 is CASSFGTGVEQYF. CDR3 DNA sequence: TGTGCCAGCAGTTTCGGGACAGGGGTCGAGCAGTACTTC.

The chain joins TRBV27 to TRBJ2-7; D possibly corresponds to TRBD2 (7 bases). V lost 6 bases, J lost 4 bases, and 16 bases lay in between. The CDR3 runs to 14 residues. Germline loops: CDR1 MNHEY, CDR2 SMNVEV (reference sequence). The CDR3: CASSLVGGEYEQYF. In DNA, the CDR3 is TGTGCCAGCAGCTTAGTAGGGGGGGAGTACGAGCAGTACTTC.

CDR3 coding DNA: TGTGCCAGCAGAGCAGACAGGGGGCTCTCCGGGGAGCTGTTTTTT. Its protein is CASRADRGLSGELFF. The genes are TRBV2 and TRBJ2-2; 10 bases align to TRBD1. CDR3 length: 15 amino acids. Germline loops: CDR1 SNHLY, CDR2 FYNNEI. J lost 6 bases, V lost 6 bases, and 7 bases had no gene match.

This rearrangement joins TRBV29-1 to TRBJ2-7; TRBD2 matches at 11 bases. Germline values: CDR1 SQVTM, CDR2 ANQGSEA. This CDR3 spans 15 amino acids. Unmatched junction bases numbered 8, after V lost 6 bases and J lost 1 base. CDR3 protein: CSVGGTSGSSYEQYF. CDR3 nucleotides: TGCAGCGTGGGGGGGACTAGCGGTTCTTCCTACGAGCAGTACTTC.

V gene TRBV4-2 combines with J gene TRBJ1-6; D call uncertain. The CDR3 is 16 amino acids. The germline gives CDR1 LGHNA, CDR2 YNFKEQ. Trimming took 0 bases from V and 3 from J, leaving 9 bases between them. CDR3 nucleotide sequence: TGTGCCAGCAGCCAAGATCCCCACGACTATAATTCACCCCTCCACTTT. Encoded protein: CASSQDPHDYNSPLHF.

V is TRBV23-1 and J is TRBJ1-4; D is uncertain. TRBV23-1 is labeled an ORF, and its function is uncertain. The CDR3 is 13 amino acids. The V end lost 7 bases, the J end lost 5 bases, and 11 bases lay between the germline ends. The CDR3 DNA reads TGCGCCAGCAAGTCGGGAAGAAATGAAAAACTGTTTTTT. This gives the protein CASKSGRNEKLFF.